This TCR beta chain appears in the sequencing data of a study of beta chain features in type 1 diabetes. Study as a whole: Across all samples, fewer than 140 million sorted cells were examined.

Worth noting for this clone: The antigen is not known.

The entirety of the isolated RNA underwent reverse transcription, so expressed TCRB transcripts were sequenced. Produced via immunoSEQ multiplex PCR; TCRdb's table is partial and in-frame only. The sample consists of 630,000 or so clones, more than 12% of them appearing once. Germline V gene data show CDR1 as SQVTM and CDR2 as ANQGSEA. This CDR3 region has 13 residues. V lost 7 bases to trimming and J lost 5 bases, with 18 bases between them. Study results and limitations: Reduced insertions and increased deletions marked VDJ junctions in type 1 diabetes patients. Significant though moderate, a shortening of TCRB CDR3s appeared in all four CD4+ subsets of Type 1 diabetes patients.

A sort by CD45RO/CCR7/CD25/CD127/CD95/CD27 yielded CD4+ naive, central memory, regulatory and stem cell-like memory cells. The J gene is TRBJ2-7, the V gene TRBV29-1; tentative D call: TRBD2 (5 bases). The sequence came from a man between 18 and 35 years old with type 1 diabetes. Sample: naive CD4+ T cells from blood. CDR3 in amino acids: CSARERRGNEQYF. CDR3 DNA sequence: TGCAGCGCCAGAGAGCGGAGAGGGAACGAGCAGTACTTC.